The present entry profiles one T cell receptor beta chain with its context. The CDR3 totals 13 residues. Germline CDR1 MNHEY, CDR2 SMNVEV (reference sequence). Deletions cut 5 bases from V and 4 bases from J, with 10 bases between. These data belong to a study of spatial heterogeneity in lung cancer. For the study at large: A unique TCR and UMI combination showed up more than ten times in raw reads, on average.

Described time point: sample taken at primary tumor resection. From tumor, nontumor lung or frozen PBMC, whole RNA was taken unsorted for sequencing. TCRdb independently ran MiXCR on the 5' RACE reads; one entry per CDR3 protein. The data hold approximately 44,000 distinct CDR3 sequences, with roughly 15% observed a single time. This clonotype originated in a male donor with early-stage non-small cell lung cancer. Here the sequenced sample was PBMCs, taken at surgery. The genes are TRBV27 and TRBJ2-3; maybe TRBD2 (6 bases). CDR3 sequence (DNA): TGTGCCAGCAGTCTCAGGGAGGCAGATACGCAGTATTTT. It is translated as CASSLREADTQYF.